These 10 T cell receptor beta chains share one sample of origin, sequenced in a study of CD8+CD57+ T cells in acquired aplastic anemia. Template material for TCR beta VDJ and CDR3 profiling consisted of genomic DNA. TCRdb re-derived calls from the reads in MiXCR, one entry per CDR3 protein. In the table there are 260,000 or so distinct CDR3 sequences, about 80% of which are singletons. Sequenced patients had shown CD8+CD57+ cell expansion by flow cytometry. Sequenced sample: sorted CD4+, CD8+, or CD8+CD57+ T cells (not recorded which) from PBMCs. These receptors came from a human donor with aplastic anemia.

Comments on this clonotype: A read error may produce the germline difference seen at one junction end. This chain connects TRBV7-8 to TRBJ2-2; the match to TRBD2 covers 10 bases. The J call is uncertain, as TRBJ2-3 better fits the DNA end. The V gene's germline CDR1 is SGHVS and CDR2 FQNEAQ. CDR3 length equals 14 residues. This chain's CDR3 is CASRLAGGTDKQYF. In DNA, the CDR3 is TGTGCCAGCAGATTAGCGGGAGGTACCGATAAGCAGTATTTT.

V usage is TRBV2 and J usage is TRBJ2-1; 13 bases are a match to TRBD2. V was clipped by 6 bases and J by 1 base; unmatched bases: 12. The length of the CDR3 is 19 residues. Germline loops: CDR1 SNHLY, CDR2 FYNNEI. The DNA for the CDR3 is TGTGCCAGCAGGGGACTAGCGGGGCTCAACTCGCAATCCTACAATGAGCAGTTCTTC. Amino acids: CASRGLAGLNSQSYNEQFF.

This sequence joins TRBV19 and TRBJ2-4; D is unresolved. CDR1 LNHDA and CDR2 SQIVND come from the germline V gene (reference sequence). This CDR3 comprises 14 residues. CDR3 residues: CSCWVGVAKNIQYF. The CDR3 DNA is TGTTCCTGCTGGGTCGGCGTAGCCAAAAACATTCAGTACTTC.

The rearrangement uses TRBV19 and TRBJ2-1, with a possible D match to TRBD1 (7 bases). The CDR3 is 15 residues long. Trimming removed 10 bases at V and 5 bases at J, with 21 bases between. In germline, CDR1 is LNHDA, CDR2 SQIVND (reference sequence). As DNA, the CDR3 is TGTGCCACCGCGGGACAGCCCCCGTTGGACAATGAGCAGTTCTTC. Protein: CATAGQPPLDNEQFF.

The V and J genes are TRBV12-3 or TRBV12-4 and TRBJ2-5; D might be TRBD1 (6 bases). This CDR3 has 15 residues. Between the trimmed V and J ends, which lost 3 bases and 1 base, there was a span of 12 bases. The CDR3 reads CASSLPQGTQETQYF. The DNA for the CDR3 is TGTGCCAGCAGTTTGCCCCAGGGGACCCAAGAGACCCAGTACTTC.

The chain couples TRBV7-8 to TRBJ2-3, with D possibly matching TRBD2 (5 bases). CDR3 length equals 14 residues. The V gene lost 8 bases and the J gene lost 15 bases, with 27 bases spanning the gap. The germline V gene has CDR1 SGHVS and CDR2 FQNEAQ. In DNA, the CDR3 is TGTGCCAGCGGCTGGGGTGGAGGTCCCGATACGCGCTATTTT. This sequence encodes CASGWGGGPDTRYF.

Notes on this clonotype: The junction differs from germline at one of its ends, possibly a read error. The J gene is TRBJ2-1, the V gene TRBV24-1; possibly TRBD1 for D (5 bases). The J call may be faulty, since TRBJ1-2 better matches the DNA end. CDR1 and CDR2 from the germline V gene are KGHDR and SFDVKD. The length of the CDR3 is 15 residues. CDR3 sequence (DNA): TGTGCCAGCAGTGCCCTCGGGGGGGAGGCAAATGGCTACACCTTC. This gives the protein CASSALGGEANGYTF.

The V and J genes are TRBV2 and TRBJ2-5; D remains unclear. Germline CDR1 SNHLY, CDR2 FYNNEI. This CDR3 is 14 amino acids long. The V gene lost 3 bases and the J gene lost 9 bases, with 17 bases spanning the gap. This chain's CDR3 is CASSESYSNQPQYF. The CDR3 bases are TGTGCCAGCAGTGAGTCGTATAGCAATCAGCCCCAGTACTTC.

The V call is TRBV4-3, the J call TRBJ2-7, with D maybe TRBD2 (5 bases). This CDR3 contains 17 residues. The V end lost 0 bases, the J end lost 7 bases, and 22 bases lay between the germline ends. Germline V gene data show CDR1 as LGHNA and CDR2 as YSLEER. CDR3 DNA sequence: TGCGCCAGCAGCCAAGAAGGCTGGGGTAGCGCGTACAATGAGCAGTACGTC. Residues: CASSQEGWGSAYNEQYV.

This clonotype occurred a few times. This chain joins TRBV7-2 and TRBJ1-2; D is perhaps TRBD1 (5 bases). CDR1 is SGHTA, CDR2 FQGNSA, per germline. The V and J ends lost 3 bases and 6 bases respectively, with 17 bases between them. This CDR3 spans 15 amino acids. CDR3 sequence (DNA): TGTGCCAGCAGCTTGACTGGAGGGGCGGACAATGGCTACACCTTC. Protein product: CASSLTGGADNGYTF.